These 15 T cell receptor beta chains came from one sample sequenced in a study of beta chain features in type 1 diabetes. Reverse transcription of all isolated RNA meant that expressed TCRB transcripts were sequenced. Assay: immunoSEQ multiplex PCR; the TCRdb copy retains only in-frame clones and omits some. The sample includes a few hundred thousand clones, around 14% of them seen just once. Material for sequencing was naive CD4+ T cells from blood. The receptor set was obtained from a man aged 25 to 45 in good health.

The chain joins TRBV11-2 to TRBJ2-3; 10 bases match TRBD2. V trimming: 1 base; J trimming: 3 bases; junction bases outside the gene matches: 1. Germline V gene sequence: CDR1 SGHAT, CDR2 FQNNGV. The CDR3 loop spans 15 amino acids. The CDR3 region has the DNA TGTGCCAGCAGCTTAGTTAGCGGGAGGACAGATACGCAGTATTTT. Translating it yields CASSLVSGRTDTQYF.

This chain joins TRBV7-9 and TRBJ2-6; 9 nucleotides align to TRBD2. CDR3 length: 17 amino acids. Germline trimming cut 5 bases from V and 2 bases from J; bases unmatched to any gene: 7. From germline, CDR1 is SEHNR and CDR2 FQNEAQ (reference sequence). CDR3 protein: CASSGSGGYTGANVLTF. The CDR3 nucleotides are TGTGCCAGCAGCGGCAGCGGGGGGTACACTGGGGCCAACGTCCTGACTTTC.

This clone showed up just a few times. The chain uses TRBV1 and TRBJ2-2. TRBV1 constitutes a pseudogene. The CDR3 covers 12 residues. The CDR3: CTSSQGCGELFF. CDR3 coding DNA: TGCACCAGCAGCCAAGGGTGCGGGGAGCTGTTTTTT.

This clone has only a few counts. This chain links TRBV25-1 with TRBJ2-7, with D perhaps matching TRBD1 or TRBD2 (5 bases each). In germline, CDR1 is MGHDK, CDR2 SYGVNS. V was cut by 4 bases and J by 3 bases, with 13 bases left in between. This CDR3 comprises 14 residues. This chain's CDR3 is CASSGGAGYYEQYF. The CDR3 region has the DNA TGTGCCAGCAGTGGGGGCGCGGGTTACTACGAGCAGTACTTC.

Written as DNA, the CDR3 is TGTGCCAGCAGCGTAAGTGCGGGGGGGCTCCAAGAGACCCAGTACTTC. Translating it yields CASSVSAGGLQETQYF. The V and J genes are TRBV9 and TRBJ2-5; 9 positions match TRBD2. V dropped 1 base and J dropped 1; count of bases not matched to a gene: 5. Germline lookup yields CDR1 SGDLS and CDR2 YYNGEE. The CDR3 runs 16 residues.

This clone was observed a few times. J is TRBJ2-3 and V is TRBV6-5, with no clear D. Per germline, CDR1 MNHEY and CDR2 SVGAGI. Trimming took 6 bases from V and 8 from J, leaving 9 bases between them. This CDR3 has 11 amino acids. DNA of the CDR3: TGTGCCAGCAGAAGGGAAATTACGCAGTATTTT. Protein sequence: CASRREITQYF.

Remarks on this clone: Other DNA sequences of this sample code for an identical CDR3. The gene calls are TRBV7-2 and TRBJ2-7; D not resolved. The germline V gene has CDR1 SGHTA and CDR2 FQGNSA. The ends were cut back, 0 bases at V and 0 bases at J, with 3 bases in the middle. This CDR3 spans 13 amino acids. CDR3 DNA: TGTGCCAGCAGCTTAGCCAGCTCCTACGAGCAGTACTTC. Translation gives CASSLASSYEQYF.

This clone came up a few times. V is TRBV6-6 and J is TRBJ2-7, with D possibly matching TRBD1 (5 bases). Per germline, CDR1 MNHNY and CDR2 SVGAGI (reference sequence). The CDR3 runs to 11 residues. Trimming took off 8 bases at V and 4 bases at J, with 9 bases between the two ends. The CDR3 DNA follows: TGTGCCAGCCGGCAGGGTTACGAGCAGTACGTC. It is translated as CASRQGYEQYV.

This clone came up many times. The CDR3 protein is CASSYGDRVSYEQYF. In DNA, the CDR3 is TGTGCCAGCAGCTATGGGGACAGGGTCTCCTACGAGCAGTACTTC. V usage is TRBV13 and J usage is TRBJ2-7; 9 bases map to TRBD1. Germline V gives CDR1 PRHDT, CDR2 FYEKMQ (reference sequence). The CDR3 extends over 15 amino acids. With V trimmed by 4 bases and J by 0 bases, 4 bases remained unmatched.

This chain uses TRBV5-4 with TRBJ2-7; D gene uncertain. The CDR3 has 13 amino acids. V was clipped by 2 bases and J by 2 bases, with 8 bases between them. CDR1 SGHNT and CDR2 YYREEE come from the germline V gene (reference sequence). The CDR3 region is CASSFGRTYEQYF. CDR3 bases: TGTGCCAGCAGCTTTGGCCGTACCTACGAGCAGTACTTC.

A few counts support this clone. J is TRBJ2-3 and V is TRBV19; tentatively, D is TRBD1 (5 bases). CDR1 is LNHDA, CDR2 SQIVND, per germline (reference sequence). CDR3 length: 14 residues. V shed 8 bases and J shed 2 bases, with 14 bases lying between them. CDR3 coding DNA: TGTGCCAGTCGGACAACGAGCAACACAGATACGCAGTATTTT. This codes for CASRTTSNTDTQYF.

The V and J genes are TRBV7-9 and TRBJ1-5; TRBD1 is a possible D gene (6 bases). The CDR3 has 12 amino acids. V was shortened by 3 bases and J by 7 bases, with 7 bases between the two germline ends. Germline values: CDR1 SEHNR, CDR2 FQNEAQ (reference sequence). CDR3 sequence: CASSLQGQPQHF. The CDR3 DNA follows: TGTGCCAGCAGCTTGCAGGGGCAGCCCCAGCATTTT.

The V and J genes are TRBV18 and TRBJ2-7; D is unresolved. V shed 2 bases and J shed 5 bases, with 10 bases lying between them. The CDR3 totals 13 residues. The V gene's germline CDR1 is KGHSH and CDR2 LQKENI. Written as DNA, the CDR3 is TGTGCCAGCTCACCAAACCAGGCGCACGAGCAGTACTTC. Amino acids: CASSPNQAHEQYF. Filled out from reference TRBV18 and TRBJ2-7, the complete variable domain reads NAGVMQNPRHLVRRRGQEARLRCSPMKGHSHVYWYRQLPEEGLKFMVYLQKENIIDESGMPKERFSAEFPKEGPSILRIQQVVRGDSAAYFCASSPNQAHEQYFGPGTRLTVT.

This clone was detected a few times. This chain uses TRBV6-6 with TRBJ2-5, with D hard to call. V lost 2 bases, J lost 0 bases, and 4 bases lay in between. Germline CDR1 reads MNHNY; CDR2 reads SVGAGI (reference sequence). This CDR3 has 13 amino acids. Written as DNA, the CDR3 is TGTGCCAGCAGTTACCGGTACCAAGAGACCCAGTACTTC. Amino acid sequence: CASSYRYQETQYF.

The chain joins TRBV25-1 to TRBJ2-5; 8 bases fit TRBD1. Germline lookup yields CDR1 MGHDK and CDR2 SYGVNS. The trim removed 7 bases at V and 2 bases at J, leaving 9 bases unmatched. CDR3 length equals 15 residues. The CDR3 region is CASTNHGTGQETQYF. CDR3 in DNA: TGTGCCAGCACCAACCACGGGACAGGACAAGAGACCCAGTACTTC.